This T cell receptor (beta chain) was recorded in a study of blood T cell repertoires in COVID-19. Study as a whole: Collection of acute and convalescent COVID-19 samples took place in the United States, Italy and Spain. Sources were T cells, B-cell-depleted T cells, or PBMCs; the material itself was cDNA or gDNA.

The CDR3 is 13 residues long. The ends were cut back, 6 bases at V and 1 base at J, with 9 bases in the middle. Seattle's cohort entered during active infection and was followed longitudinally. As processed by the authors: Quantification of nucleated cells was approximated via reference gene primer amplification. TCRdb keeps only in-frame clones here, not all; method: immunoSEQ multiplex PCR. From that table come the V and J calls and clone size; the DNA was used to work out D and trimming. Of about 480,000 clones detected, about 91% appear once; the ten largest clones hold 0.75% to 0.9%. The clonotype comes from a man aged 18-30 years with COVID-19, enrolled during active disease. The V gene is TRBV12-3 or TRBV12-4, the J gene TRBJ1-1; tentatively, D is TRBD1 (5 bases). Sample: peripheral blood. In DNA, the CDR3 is TGTGCCAGCAGACTGGGGGGGAACACTGAAGCTTTCTTT. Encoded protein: CASRLGGNTEAFF.